The 26 T cell receptor beta chains reported below all come from one sample, sequenced in a study of identical twins. TCRdb reprocessed the 5' RACE reads via MiXCR and lists one record per CDR3 protein. The table includes approximately 500,000 distinct CDR3 sequences, about 24% detected once. These same records also appear under a second study, on T cells expressing NK-cell markers.

The specimen was CD4+ T cells sorted from blood. The receptor set was obtained from a woman between 18 and 29 years old in good health.

This clonotype was found a few times. The chain uses TRBV7-2 and TRBJ2-1; no clear D. V shed 5 bases and J shed 10 bases, with 18 bases lying between them. Germline V gene sequence: CDR1 SGHTA, CDR2 FQGNSA. This CDR3 region has 14 residues. CDR3 protein: CASSPSPIQPEQFF. CDR3 sequence (DNA): TGTGCCAGCAGCCCCTCCCCCATCCAACCGGAGCAGTTCTTC.

Many counts were recorded for this clonotype. The chain has TRBV7-9 and TRBJ1-1; perhaps TRBD1 as D (5 bases). Germline values: CDR1 SEHNR, CDR2 FQNEAQ (reference sequence). This CDR3 contains 15 residues. V lost 5 bases to trimming and J lost 4 bases, with 17 bases between them. This CDR3 reads CASSPQGGEFTEAFF. CDR3 nucleotides: TGTGCCAGCAGCCCCCAGGGAGGAGAATTCACTGAAGCTTTCTTT.

In nucleotides, the CDR3 is TGTGCCAGCTCACTAACGACAGGAAGGGTCGAGCAGTACTTC. The encoded protein is CASSLTTGRVEQYF. J is TRBJ2-7 and V is TRBV18, with a weak D call TRBD1 (6 bases). The CDR3 totals 14 residues. V shed 4 bases and J shed 6 bases, with 16 bases lying between them. Germline CDR1 and CDR2: KGHSH and LQKENI. Based on the CDR3 plus reference TRBV18 and TRBJ2-7, the full variable domain is NAGVMQNPRHLVRRRGQEARLRCSPMKGHSHVYWYRQLPEEGLKFMVYLQKENIIDESGMPKERFSAEFPKEGPSILRIQQVVRGDSAAYFCASSLTTGRVEQYFGPGTRLTVT.

The CDR3 coding sequence is TGCAGTGCCCAGGACAGGGGAGCTGAAGCTTTCTTT. Protein product: CSAQDRGAEAFF. The V and J genes are TRBV20-1 and TRBJ1-1; 9 bases agree with TRBD1. The trim removed 6 bases at V and 6 bases at J, leaving 5 bases unmatched. The CDR3 has 12 residues. Germline CDR1 DFQATT, CDR2 SNEGSKA (reference sequence).

The V call is TRBV6-1, the J call TRBJ2-2, with D perhaps TRBD1 (6 bases). The CDR3 spans 16 residues. Germline V gene data show CDR1 as MNHNS and CDR2 as SASEGT. V lost 5 bases, J lost 1 base, and 14 bases lay in between. CDR3 bases: TGTGCCAGCAGTCGGGCCGGGACATTGAACACCGGGGAGCTGTTTTTT. Its translation is CASSRAGTLNTGELFF.

In this sample, this clonotype turned up a few times. This chain uses TRBV29-1 with TRBJ2-7; TRBD1 or TRBD2 may be the D gene (5 bases each). V dropped 3 bases and J dropped 0 bases, with 15 bases sitting between them. The CDR3 runs 15 residues. Germline V gene data show CDR1 as SQVTM and CDR2 as ANQGSEA. Here the CDR3 reads CSVELGPPNSYEQYF. The DNA of the CDR3 is TGCAGCGTTGAGTTGGGACCACCTAACTCCTACGAGCAGTACTTC.

This CDR3 is CASRSGVGTDTQYF. The CDR3 nucleotides read TGTGCCAGCAGATCAGGGGTAGGCACAGATACGCAGTATTTT. The chain employs TRBV6-1 and TRBJ2-3, with D perhaps TRBD1 (6 bases). This CDR3 comprises 14 residues. The V gene lost 6 bases and the J gene lost 1 base, with 11 bases spanning the gap. Looked up from germline, CDR1 is MNHNS and CDR2 is SASEGT.

CDR3 residues: CSVWGSYGYTF. The DNA of the CDR3 is TGCAGCGTTTGGGGGAGTTATGGCTACACCTTC. The gene calls are TRBV29-1 and TRBJ1-2; TRBD1 might be the D (5 bases). The length of the CDR3 is 11 residues. The germline gives CDR1 SQVTM, CDR2 ANQGSEA. The V end lost 5 bases, the J end lost 5 bases, and 9 bases lay between the germline ends. Together with reference TRBV29-1 and TRBJ1-2, the CDR3 gives the full variable domain: SAVISQKPSRDICQRGTSLTIQCQVDSQVTMMFWYRQQPGQSLTLIATANQGSEATYESGFVIDKFPISRPNLTFSTLTVSNMSPEDSSIYLCSVWGSYGYTFGSGTRLTVV.

The DNA for the CDR3 is TGCAGTACGAAAAGGGGGGGGACCACAGATACGCAGTATTTT. It yields the protein CSTKRGGTTDTQYF. This rearrangement joins TRBV20-1 to TRBJ2-3, with a tentative D call TRBD2 (7 bases). Per germline, CDR1 DFQATT and CDR2 SNEGSKA (reference sequence). Trimming removed 8 bases at V and 2 bases at J, with 17 bases between. The CDR3 is made up of 14 amino acids.

This clonotype has more than one count but fewer than ten. The rearrangement uses TRBV19 and TRBJ1-2, with 8 bases aligning to TRBD1. In germline, CDR1 is LNHDA, CDR2 SQIVND (reference sequence). This CDR3 spans 15 amino acids. The trim removed 5 bases at V and 4 bases at J, leaving 9 bases unmatched. CDR3 in DNA: TGTGCCAGTAGTGCCACCGGGACAGGACCCTATGGCTACACCTTC. This sequence encodes CASSATGTGPYGYTF. The complete variable domain, with remaining parts taken from reference TRBV19 and TRBJ1-2, reads DGGITQSPKYLFRKEGQNVTLSCEQNLNHDAMYWYRQDPGQGLRLIYYSQIVNDFQKGDIAEGYSVSREKKESFPLTVTSAQKNPTAFYLCASSATGTGPYGYTFGSGTRLTVV.

This clonotype was counted between two and nine times. The chain employs TRBV10-3 and TRBJ1-1; D gene unclear. This CDR3 region has 13 residues. In germline, CDR1 is ENHRY, CDR2 SYGVKD. V lost 0 bases to trimming and J lost 5 bases, with 7 bases between them. In nucleotides, the CDR3 is TGTGCCATCAGTGAGTCTCCGGGGACTGAAGCTTTCTTT. Its translation is CAISESPGTEAFF.

This clonotype was counted between two and nine times. The J gene is TRBJ1-1, the V gene TRBV7-3; D unclear. V was trimmed by 1 base and J by 4 bases, leaving 7 bases between them. The CDR3 loop spans 13 amino acids. Per germline, CDR1 SGHTA and CDR2 FQGTGA. CDR3: CASSLSQSTEAFF. As DNA, the CDR3 is TGTGCCAGCAGCTTAAGCCAAAGCACTGAAGCTTTCTTT.

The sample holds a few counts of this clonotype. The chain has TRBV11-2 and TRBJ2-1; D gene ambiguous. The CDR3 loop spans 15 amino acids. Deletions cut 5 bases from V and 0 bases from J, with 11 bases between. The V gene's germline CDR1 is SGHAT and CDR2 FQNNGV. The CDR3 DNA is TGTGCCAGCAGCCCGCCCCAGAGCTCCTACAATGAGCAGTTCTTC. It codes for CASSPPQSSYNEQFF.

About this clonotype itself: This CDR3 fails to terminate in the conserved phenylalanine or tryptophan, so it likely reflects a read error. The chain uses TRBV4-3 and TRBJ2-3; D unclear. From germline, CDR1 is LGHNA and CDR2 YSLEER. V lost 0 bases and J 0 bases, leaving 7 bases between the germline ends. CDR3 length: 15 amino acids. CDR3 amino acids: CASSQDFRSTDTQYL. In DNA, the CDR3 is TGCGCCAGCAGCCAAGATTTTAGGAGCACAGATACGCAGTATTTG.

The genes are TRBV20-1 and TRBJ2-5; 9 bases map to TRBD2. Germline assignment: CDR1 DFQATT and CDR2 SNEGSKA (reference sequence). The J segment lost 1 base and the V segment lost 3 bases, leaving 3 bases of the junction unmatched. The CDR3 totals 14 residues. The CDR3 reads CSASSGGIQETQYF. DNA of the CDR3: TGCAGTGCTAGTAGCGGGGGCATCCAAGAGACCCAGTACTTC.

In its sample, this clonotype was seen a few times. CDR3 in amino acids: CASSSLRFTYEQYF. CDR3 DNA sequence: TGTGCCAGCAGCTCTCTACGGTTCACCTACGAGCAGTACTTC. This sequence joins TRBV7-8 and TRBJ2-7; D remains ambiguous. The CDR3 is made up of 14 amino acids. Per the germline V gene, CDR1 is SGHVS and CDR2 is FQNEAQ. V lost 4 bases and J 2 bases, leaving 12 bases between the germline ends.

This chain uses TRBV4-1 with TRBJ2-3, with 8 positions matching TRBD2. This CDR3 spans 17 amino acids. Germline lookup yields CDR1 MGHRA and CDR2 YSYEKL. The trim removed 0 bases at V and 1 base at J, leaving 6 bases unmatched. The CDR3 DNA sequence: TGCGCCAGCAGCCAAGAGGGGGTAGCGGGGCGCACAGATACGCAGTATTTT. Its translation is CASSQEGVAGRTDTQYF.

The table lists this clonotype with a few counts. This chain links TRBV10-3 with TRBJ1-1; the D is unclear. The CDR3 sequence is 14 residues long. CDR1 and CDR2 (germline): ENHRY, SYGVKD. V lost 2 bases and J lost 7, with 14 bases in between. CDR3 nucleotide sequence: TGTGCCATCAGTGAGCCGGCCTCGGGGTATGAAGCTTTCTTT. Translation: CAISEPASGYEAFF.

This clonotype was picked up a small number of times. The chain uses TRBV18 and TRBJ1-5; no clear D gene. The CDR3 extends over 14 amino acids. V gave up 3 bases and J gave up 4 bases, with 10 bases separating them. Germline CDR1 reads KGHSH; CDR2 reads LQKENI. The CDR3: CASSPVAKNQPQHF. CDR3 nucleotides: TGTGCCAGCTCACCCGTCGCTAAGAATCAGCCCCAGCATTTT.

This clonotype was found many times. The V gene is TRBV12-3 or TRBV12-4, the J gene TRBJ2-7, with TRBD2 as a possible D gene (6 bases). The germline V and J ends were trimmed by 5 bases and 3 bases, with 11 bases remaining between them. This CDR3 is built from 13 residues. CDR3 bases: TGTGCCAGCAGTCCGATGGGGGGCTACGAGCAGTACTTC. Protein product: CASSPMGGYEQYF.

The sample holds a few counts of this clonotype. V gene TRBV9 combines with J gene TRBJ2-5, with 8 positions matching TRBD1. V shed 0 bases, J shed 1 base, and the junction held 5 bases outside the gene matches. The CDR3 totals 16 residues. Germline values: CDR1 SGDLS, CDR2 YYNGEE. The CDR3, as DNA: TGTGCCAGCAGCGTAGCATCGGACAGGGCCCAAGAGACCCAGTACTTC. It is translated as CASSVASDRAQETQYF. The complete variable domain, with remaining parts taken from reference TRBV9 and TRBJ2-5, reads DSGVTQTPKHLITATGQRVTLRCSPRSGDLSVYWYQQSLDQGLQFLIQYYNGEERAKGNILERFSAQQFPDLHSELNLSSLELGDSALYFCASSVASDRAQETQYFGPGTRLLVL.

This chain uses TRBV4-3 with TRBJ2-1, with TRBD2 matching over 10 bases. V shed 2 bases and J 3 bases; nucleotides not matched to a gene: 4. Germline CDR1 and CDR2: LGHNA and YSLEER. The length of the CDR3 is 16 residues. The CDR3 sequence: CASSQRASGSYNEQFF. The CDR3 DNA follows: TGCGCCAGCAGCCAAAGGGCTAGCGGGAGCTACAATGAGCAGTTCTTC.

The chain employs TRBV6-5 and TRBJ1-5; no clear D. V dropped 0 bases and J dropped 10 bases, with 16 bases sitting between them. The CDR3 spans 15 residues. The germline gives CDR1 MNHEY, CDR2 SVGAGI. The CDR3 coding sequence is TGTGCCAGCAGTTACTCGGCAGCACCCACATATCCCCAGCATTTT. It yields the protein CASSYSAAPTYPQHF.

The gene calls are TRBV6-2 or TRBV6-3 and TRBJ1-2; D is ambiguous. The CDR3 runs 13 residues. V was shortened by 2 bases and J by 4 bases, with 8 bases between the two germline ends. CDR1 is MNHEY and CDR2 is SVGEGT in the germline V gene. The CDR3 spells CASSYEPGYGYTF. CDR3 in DNA: TGTGCCAGCAGTTACGAGCCAGGCTATGGCTACACCTTC.

The chain links TRBV5-8 to TRBJ1-5; TRBD1 is a possible D gene (5 bases). The V gene lost 4 bases and the J gene lost 7 bases, with 24 bases spanning the gap. Germline CDR1 SGHTS, CDR2 YDEGEE. The CDR3 extends over 17 amino acids. The CDR3 coding sequence is TGTGCCAGCAGCCTTTGGCACCTTGGGGGGTCCAGGCAGCCCCAGCATTTT. This sequence encodes CASSLWHLGGSRQPQHF.

The chain recombines TRBV12-3 or TRBV12-4 with TRBJ1-5; D remains ambiguous. Trimming pared 2 bases from V and 5 bases from J, leaving 7 bases between. The CDR3 covers 13 residues. In DNA form, the CDR3 reads TGTGCCAGCAGTTTAACTGAGGATCAGCCCCAGCATTTT. Translation: CASSLTEDQPQHF.